This TCR beta chain is from a study of cytotoxic CD8 clonotypes in ibrutinib-treated CLL. Study background: The study included 11 relapsed/refractory and around 16 treatment-naive patients; under 18 had IGHV unmutated disease. Per sample, productive templates averaged around 230,000 and productive rearrangements averaged approximately 87,000.

V was clipped by 3 bases and J by 6 bases; unmatched bases: 9. The CDR3 is 15 amino acids. The germline gives CDR1 MGHRA, CDR2 YSYEKL. To note about this clone: What it binds is not known.

Study-wide results and limits: Clonality at baseline surpassed age-matched healthy donors and tracked circulating CD8+ T-cell counts.

Clones were sequenced by immunoSEQ multiplex PCR, and TCRdb holds only the in-frame ones, with some missing. The sample carries about 49,000 clones, 45% to 55% recorded once. This receptor was obtained from a human donor with chronic lymphocytic leukemia. Sequencing used PBMCs, obtained after 12 months of ibrutinib treatment. The rearrangement links TRBV4-1 to TRBJ1-2, with 8 bases that match TRBD1. The CDR3 DNA sequence: TGCGCCAGCAGCCAGACCCCAGGGGGCGCGGATGGCTACACCTTC. It specifies CASSQTPGGADGYTF.